The following is a T cell receptor beta chain sequence with its context. Its antigen is not known. Repertoires were generated with immunoSEQ multiplex PCR, while TCRdb's copy carries only in-frame clones and drops some. The data contain 140,000 or so clones, about 86% of them singletons. This sample was taken from a study of T cell responses to AZD1222 COVID-19 vaccine. Study conclusions and caveats: Repertoires were obtained solely post-peak T cell response. Clonal diversity may have been underestimated in mostly white British donors.

This CDR3 comprises 18 residues. The receptor's source is an adult who received the AZD1222 COVID-19 vaccine. The starting material was peripheral blood, obtained 28 days after the second AZD1222 dose. The genes are TRBV21-1 and TRBJ2-2; TRBD1, the table's D call, lacks a check against the DNA. TRBV21-1 is an annotated pseudogene. Here the CDR3 DNA reads TGTGCCAGCAGCCCTCTCCGGGACAGGGGGAGGAACACCGGGGAGCTGTTTTTT. The encoded protein is CASSPLRDRGRNTGELFF.